This entry describes one TCR beta chain. Its specificity is not known. Germline V CDR1 and CDR2: SGHDT, YYEEEE. Trimming removed 4 bases at V and 5 bases at J, with 15 bases between. There are 14 residues in the CDR3. The sample belongs to a study of cytomegalovirus exposure and HLA in healthy donors. General study findings and limits: With further analysis later on, most CMV-associated TCR beta chains appeared HLA-restricted.

PCR involved 60 Vbeta and 13 Jbeta primers. This table comes from immunoSEQ multiplex PCR, and its TCRdb copy is limited to in-frame clones, with some not included. This sample's table has over 100,000 clones. This chain uses TRBV5-6 with TRBJ1-1; D may be TRBD1 (5 bases). Sample: PBMCs. This TCR was sampled from a man younger than 45 in good health and CMV-seronegative. CDR3 residues: CASSPGGARTEAFF. Here the CDR3 DNA reads TGTGCCAGCAGCCCGGGAGGGGCGAGGACTGAAGCTTTCTTT. Combining the CDR3 with reference TRBV5-6 and TRBJ1-1 gives the whole variable domain DAGVTQSPTHLIKTRGQQVTLRCSPKSGHDTVSWYQQALGQGPQFIFQYYEEEERQRGNFPDRFSGHQFPNYSSELNVNALLLGDSALYLCASSPGGARTEAFFGQGTRLTVV.